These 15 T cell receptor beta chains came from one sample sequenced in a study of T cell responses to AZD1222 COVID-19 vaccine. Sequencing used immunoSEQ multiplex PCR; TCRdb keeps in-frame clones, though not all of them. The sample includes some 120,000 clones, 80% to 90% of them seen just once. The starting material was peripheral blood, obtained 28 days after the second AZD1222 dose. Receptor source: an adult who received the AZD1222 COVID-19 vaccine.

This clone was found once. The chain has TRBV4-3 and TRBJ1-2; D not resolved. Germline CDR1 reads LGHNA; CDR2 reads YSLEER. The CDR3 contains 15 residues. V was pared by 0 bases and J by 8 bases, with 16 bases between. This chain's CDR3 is CASSQDLAYDRGYTF. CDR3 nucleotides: TGCGCCAGCAGCCAAGATCTTGCATATGATCGGGGCTACACCTTC.

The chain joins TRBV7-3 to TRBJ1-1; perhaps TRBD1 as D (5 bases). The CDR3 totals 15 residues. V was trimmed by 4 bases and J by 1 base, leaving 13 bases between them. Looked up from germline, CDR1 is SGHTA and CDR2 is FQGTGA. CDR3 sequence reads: CASSSPGIANTEAFF. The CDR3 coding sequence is TGTGCCAGCAGCTCCCCAGGGATTGCGAACACTGAAGCTTTCTTT.

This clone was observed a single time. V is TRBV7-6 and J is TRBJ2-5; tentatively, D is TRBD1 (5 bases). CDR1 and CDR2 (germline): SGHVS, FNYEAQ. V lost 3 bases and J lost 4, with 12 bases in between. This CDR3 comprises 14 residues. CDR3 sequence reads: CASSFSTGGETQYF. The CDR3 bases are TGTGCCAGCAGCTTTAGTACAGGTGGAGAGACCCAGTACTTC.

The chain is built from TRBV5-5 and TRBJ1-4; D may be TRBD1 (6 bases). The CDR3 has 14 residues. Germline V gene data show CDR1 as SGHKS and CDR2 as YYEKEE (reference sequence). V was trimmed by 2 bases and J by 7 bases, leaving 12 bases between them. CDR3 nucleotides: TGTGCCAGCAGCTTACCAGACAGGAGTGAAAAACTGTTTTTT. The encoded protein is CASSLPDRSEKLFF.

The CDR3 DNA sequence: TGTGCCAGACGGTGGGACCTCAGGGACCAAGAGACCCAGTACTTC. This gives the protein CARRWDLRDQETQYF. The genes are TRBV6-5 and TRBJ2-5, with D tentatively TRBD1 or TRBD2 (5 bases each). This CDR3 is 15 amino acids long. V dropped 9 bases and J dropped 0 bases, with 17 bases sitting between them. Looked up from germline, CDR1 is MNHEY and CDR2 is SVGAGI.

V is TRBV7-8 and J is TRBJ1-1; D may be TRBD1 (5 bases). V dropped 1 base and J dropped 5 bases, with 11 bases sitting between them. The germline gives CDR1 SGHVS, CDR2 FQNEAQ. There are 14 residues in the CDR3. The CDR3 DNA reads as TGTGCCAGCAGCTTAGTTTCTAGGGGAACTGAAGCTTTCTTT. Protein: CASSLVSRGTEAFF.

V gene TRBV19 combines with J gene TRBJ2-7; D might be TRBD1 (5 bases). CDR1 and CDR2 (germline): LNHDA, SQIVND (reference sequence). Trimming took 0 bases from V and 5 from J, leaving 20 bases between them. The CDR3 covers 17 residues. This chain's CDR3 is CASSIDGPQDGVDEQYF. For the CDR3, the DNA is TGTGCCAGTAGTATAGATGGGCCACAGGATGGGGTGGACGAGCAGTACTTC.

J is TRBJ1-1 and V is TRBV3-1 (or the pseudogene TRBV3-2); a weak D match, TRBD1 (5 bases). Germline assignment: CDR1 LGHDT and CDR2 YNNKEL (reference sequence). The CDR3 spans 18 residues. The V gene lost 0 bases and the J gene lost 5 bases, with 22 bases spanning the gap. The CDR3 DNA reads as TGTGCCAGCAGCCAAGACCCCTGGCGTTTGGGGGTAGGGACTGAAGCTTTCTTT. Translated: CASSQDPWRLGVGTEAFF.

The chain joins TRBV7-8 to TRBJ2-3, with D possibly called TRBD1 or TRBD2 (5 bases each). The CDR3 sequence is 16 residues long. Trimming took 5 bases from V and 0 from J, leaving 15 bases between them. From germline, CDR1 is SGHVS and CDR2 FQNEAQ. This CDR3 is CASSRPPGPSTDTQYF. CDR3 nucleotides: TGTGCCAGCAGCCGACCCCCGGGACCGAGCACAGATACGCAGTATTTT. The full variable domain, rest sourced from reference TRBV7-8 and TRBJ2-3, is GAGVSQSPRYKVAKRGQDVALRCDPISGHVSLFWYQQALGQGPEFLTYFQNEAQLDKSGLPSDRFFAERPEGSVSTLKIQRTQQEDSAVYLCASSRPPGPSTDTQYFGPGTRLTVL.

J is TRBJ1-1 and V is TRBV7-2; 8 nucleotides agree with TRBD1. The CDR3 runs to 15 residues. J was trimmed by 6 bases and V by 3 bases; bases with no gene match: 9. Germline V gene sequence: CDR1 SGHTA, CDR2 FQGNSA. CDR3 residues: CASSLGRGRVAEAFF. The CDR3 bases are TGTGCCAGCAGCTTGGGCAGGGGGCGAGTTGCTGAAGCTTTCTTT. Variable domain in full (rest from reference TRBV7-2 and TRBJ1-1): GAGVSQSPSNKVTEKGKDVELRCDPISGHTALYWYRQSLGQGLEFLIYFQGNSAPDKSGLPSDRFSAERTGGSVSTLTIQRTQQEDSAVYLCASSLGRGRVAEAFFGQGTRLTVV.

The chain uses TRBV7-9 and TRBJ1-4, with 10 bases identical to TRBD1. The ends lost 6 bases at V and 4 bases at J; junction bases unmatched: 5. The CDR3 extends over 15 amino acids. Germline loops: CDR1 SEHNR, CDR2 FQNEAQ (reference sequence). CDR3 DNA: TGTGCCAGCAGTCCCGGGGACAGGGGTAATGAAAAACTGTTTTTT. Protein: CASSPGDRGNEKLFF.

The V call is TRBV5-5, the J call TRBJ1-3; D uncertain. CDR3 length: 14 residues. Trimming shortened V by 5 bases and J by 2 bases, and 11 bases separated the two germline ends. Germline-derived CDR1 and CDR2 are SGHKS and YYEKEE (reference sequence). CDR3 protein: CASRVNLAGNTIYF. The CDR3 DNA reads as TGTGCCAGCAGGGTAAATCTGGCTGGAAACACCATATATTTT.

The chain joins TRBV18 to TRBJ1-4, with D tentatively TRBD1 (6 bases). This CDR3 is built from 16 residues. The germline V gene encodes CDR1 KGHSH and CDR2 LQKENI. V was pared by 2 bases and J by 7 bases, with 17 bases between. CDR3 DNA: TGTGCCAGCTCACCAAGGGCGCTCCGGGGGCCTGAAAAACTGTTTTTT. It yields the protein CASSPRALRGPEKLFF.

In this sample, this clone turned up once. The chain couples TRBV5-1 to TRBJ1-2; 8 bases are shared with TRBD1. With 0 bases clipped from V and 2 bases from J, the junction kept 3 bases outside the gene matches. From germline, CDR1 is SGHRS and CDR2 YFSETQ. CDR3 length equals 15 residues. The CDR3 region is CASSLGTGSNYGYTF. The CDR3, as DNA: TGCGCCAGCAGCTTGGGGACAGGGAGCAACTATGGCTACACCTTC.

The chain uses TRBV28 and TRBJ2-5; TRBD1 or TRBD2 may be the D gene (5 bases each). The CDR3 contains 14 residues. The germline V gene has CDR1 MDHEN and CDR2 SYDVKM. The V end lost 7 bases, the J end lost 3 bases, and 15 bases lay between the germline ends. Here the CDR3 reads CASTSVGTKETQYF. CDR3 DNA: TGTGCCAGCACCTCAGTGGGGACCAAAGAGACCCAGTACTTC.